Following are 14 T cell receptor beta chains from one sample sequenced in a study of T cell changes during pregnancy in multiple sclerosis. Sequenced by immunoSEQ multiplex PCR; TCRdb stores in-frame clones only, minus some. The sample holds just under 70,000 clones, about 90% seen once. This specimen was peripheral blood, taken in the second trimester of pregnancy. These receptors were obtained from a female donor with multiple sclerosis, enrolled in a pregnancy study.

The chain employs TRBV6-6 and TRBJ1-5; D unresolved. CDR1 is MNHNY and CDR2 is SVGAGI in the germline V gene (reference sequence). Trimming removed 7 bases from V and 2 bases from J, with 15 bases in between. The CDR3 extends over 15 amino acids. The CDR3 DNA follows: TGTGCCAGCACCTTGGAGGGTGGCGGCAATCAGCCCCAGCATTTT. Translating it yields CASTLEGGGNQPQHF.

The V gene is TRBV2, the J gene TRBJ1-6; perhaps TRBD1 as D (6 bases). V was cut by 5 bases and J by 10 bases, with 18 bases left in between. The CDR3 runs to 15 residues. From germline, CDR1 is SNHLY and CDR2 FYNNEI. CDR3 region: CASSFGRGGSSPLHF. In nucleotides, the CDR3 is TGTGCCAGCAGTTTTGGCAGGGGTGGAAGCTCACCCCTCCACTTT. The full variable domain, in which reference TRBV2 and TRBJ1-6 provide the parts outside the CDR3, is EPEVTQTPSHQVTQMGQEVILRCVPISNHLYFYWYRQILGQKVEFLVSFYNNEISEKSEIFDDQFSVERPDGSNFTLKIRSTKLEDSAMYFCASSFGRGGSSPLHFGNGTRLTVT.

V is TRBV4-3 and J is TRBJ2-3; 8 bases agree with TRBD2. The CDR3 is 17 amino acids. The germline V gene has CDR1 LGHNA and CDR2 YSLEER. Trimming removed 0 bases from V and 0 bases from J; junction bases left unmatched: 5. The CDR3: CASSQDRGGRSTDTQYF. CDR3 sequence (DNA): TGCGCCAGCAGCCAAGACCGGGGGGGCCGGAGCACAGATACGCAGTATTTT.

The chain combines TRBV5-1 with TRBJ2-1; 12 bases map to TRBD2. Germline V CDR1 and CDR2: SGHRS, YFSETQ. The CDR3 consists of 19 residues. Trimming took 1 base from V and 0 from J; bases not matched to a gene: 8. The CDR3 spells CASSLTSGGTYSSYNEQFF. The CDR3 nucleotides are TGCGCCAGCAGCTTGACTAGCGGGGGGACTTATAGCTCCTACAATGAGCAGTTCTTC. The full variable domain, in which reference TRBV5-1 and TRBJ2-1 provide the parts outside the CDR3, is KAGVTQTPRYLIKTRGQQVTLSCSPISGHRSVSWYQQTPGQGLQFLFEYFSETQRNKGNFPGRFSGRQFSNSRSEMNVSTLELGDSALYLCASSLTSGGTYSSYNEQFFGPGTRLTVL.

CDR3 sequence reads: CASSTHGGSGNTIYF. The CDR3 bases are TGTGCCAGCAGCACGCACGGGGGTTCGGGAAACACCATATATTTT. The chain joins TRBV21-1 to TRBJ1-3. TRBV21-1 is designated a pseudogene. The CDR3 totals 15 residues.

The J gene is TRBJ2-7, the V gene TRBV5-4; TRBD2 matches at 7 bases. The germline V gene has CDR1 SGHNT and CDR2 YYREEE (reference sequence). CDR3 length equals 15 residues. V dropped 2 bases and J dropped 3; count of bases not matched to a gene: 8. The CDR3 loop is CASSFGGGPFYEQYF. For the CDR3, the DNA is TGTGCCAGCAGCTTCGGCGGGGGACCCTTCTACGAGCAGTACTTC.

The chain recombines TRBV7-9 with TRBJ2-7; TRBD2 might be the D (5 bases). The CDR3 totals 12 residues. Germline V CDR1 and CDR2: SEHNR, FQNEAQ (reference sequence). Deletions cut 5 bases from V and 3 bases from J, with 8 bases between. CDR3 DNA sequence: TGTGCCAGCAGCCGGACTTACTACGAGCAGTACTTC. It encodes CASSRTYYEQYF.

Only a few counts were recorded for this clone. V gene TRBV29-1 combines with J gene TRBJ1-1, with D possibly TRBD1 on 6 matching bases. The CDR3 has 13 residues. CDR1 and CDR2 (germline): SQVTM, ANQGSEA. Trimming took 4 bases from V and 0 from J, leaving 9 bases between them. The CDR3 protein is CSVAGQMNTEAFF. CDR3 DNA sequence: TGCAGCGTTGCAGGACAGATGAACACTGAAGCTTTCTTT.

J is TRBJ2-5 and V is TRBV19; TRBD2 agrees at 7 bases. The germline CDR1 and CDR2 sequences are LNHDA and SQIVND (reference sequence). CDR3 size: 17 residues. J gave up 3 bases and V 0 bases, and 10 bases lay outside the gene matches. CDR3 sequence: CASSIDRGTTFKETQYF. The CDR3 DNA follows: TGTGCCAGTAGTATAGATCGAGGGACTACCTTTAAAGAGACCCAGTACTTC.

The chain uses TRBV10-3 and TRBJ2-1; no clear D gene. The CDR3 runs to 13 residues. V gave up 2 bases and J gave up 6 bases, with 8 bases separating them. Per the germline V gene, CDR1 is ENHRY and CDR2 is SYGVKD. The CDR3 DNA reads TGTGCCATCAGTGAGGTCCTAGGCAATGAGCAGTTCTTC. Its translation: CAISEVLGNEQFF.

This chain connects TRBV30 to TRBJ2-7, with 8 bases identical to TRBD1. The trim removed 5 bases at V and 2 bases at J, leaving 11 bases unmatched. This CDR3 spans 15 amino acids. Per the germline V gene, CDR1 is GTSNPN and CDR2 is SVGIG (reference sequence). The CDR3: CAWDPPGTGTYEQYF. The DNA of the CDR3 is TGTGCCTGGGACCCCCCCGGGACAGGCACCTACGAGCAGTACTTC.

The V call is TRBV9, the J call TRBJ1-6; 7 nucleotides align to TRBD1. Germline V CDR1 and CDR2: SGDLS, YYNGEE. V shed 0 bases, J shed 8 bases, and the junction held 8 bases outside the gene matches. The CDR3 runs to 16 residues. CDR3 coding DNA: TGTGCCAGCAGCGTAGCTAGGGACAGAGCAGATTCACCCCTCCACTTT. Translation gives CASSVARDRADSPLHF.

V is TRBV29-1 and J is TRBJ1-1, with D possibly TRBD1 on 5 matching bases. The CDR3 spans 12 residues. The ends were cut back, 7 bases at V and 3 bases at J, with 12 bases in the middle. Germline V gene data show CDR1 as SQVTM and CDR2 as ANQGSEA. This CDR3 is CSGSAGYTEAFF. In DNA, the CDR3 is TGCAGCGGTTCGGCAGGGTACACTGAAGCTTTCTTT.

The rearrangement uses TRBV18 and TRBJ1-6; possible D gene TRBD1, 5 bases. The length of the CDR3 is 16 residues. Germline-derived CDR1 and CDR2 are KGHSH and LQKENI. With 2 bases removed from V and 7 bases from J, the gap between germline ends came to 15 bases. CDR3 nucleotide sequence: TGTGCCAGCTCACCATTCGTACCGGGGGACAATTCACCCCTCCACTTT. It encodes CASSPFVPGDNSPLHF.